This T cell receptor (beta chain) was recovered during a study of blood T cell repertoires in COVID-19 (TCRdb year 2020). Study-wide context: The collaborator samples originated in the United States, Italy and Spain and spanned the acute and convalescent phases of COVID-19. The material from the prospective study consisted of cDNA or gDNA derived from T cells, B-cell-depleted T cells, or PBMCs. The dataset comprised deeply sampled blood TCRbeta repertoires from subjects exposed to, actively infected with, or recovered from COVID-19. The repertoires were made available in a free public database intended to serve as a resource for research on the immune response to SARS-CoV-2. The samples were drawn from two sources: the first 160 participants of the ongoing ImmuneRACE study, and 1,254 subjects contributed by 6 global collaborators. Sample metadata almost always included a de-identified subject ID, COVID-19 status, age in years and sex. Where available, HLA class I and class II types were obtained from metadata supplied by the sample provider rather than from assay-based typing.

Participants in the prospective study were enrolled through a virtual design, were aged about 18 to 100 years, and lived in approximately 25 United States geographic areas. To assign participants to cohorts, the prospective study relied on clinical history that participants themselves reported in a screening survey and a study questionnaire. Recovered participants in ImmuneRACE Cohort 3 were defined as having two consecutive negative NP/OP PCR tests, clearance from a healthcare professional, or resolution of symptoms. Mobile phlebotomists in the prospective study collected whole blood, serum and a nasopharyngeal or oropharyngeal swab from every participant. Participants in the prospective study had the option to provide additional blood draws and questionnaires over an approximately 2-month period. Blood samples from the prospective study were shipped frozen or at room temperature prior to DNA extraction.

Note on this clone: There is no known antigen for this receptor. No quality values exist for individual bases; no much larger clone is one base distant.

Here is what the overall study found, with its caveats: Clinical and demographic metadata were provided uncurated, with the amount varying by source and participant.

The immunoSEQ Assay, a bias-controlled multiplex PCR, was used to amplify TCRbeta CDR3 regions from genomic DNA. Regarding the original processing steps: Within the assay, amplification of reference gene primers was used to estimate how many nucleated cells each sample contained. To quantify the absolute abundance of each unique TCRbeta CDR3 rearrangement, sequence reads were collapsed and filtered. For each sample, productive Simpson clonality was calculated as the square root of Simpson's diversity index across productive rearrangements. TCRdb carries this immuneACCESS record with in-frame sequences only. Its versions omit some clonotypes, under half of them owing to an unresolved V gene in the studies checked, with the rest unexplained. The V and J calls and the clone size are those of that table, but D and trimming were determined from the DNA. The sample profile shows approximately 280,000 clones; approximately 81% of them were found once. The ten most abundant clones make up roughly 2.7% of the sample.

This receptor was taken from a woman between 45 and 65 years old who had recovered from COVID-19. Sequenced material: PBMCs or T cells enriched from blood (not recorded which).

This receptor has the CDR3 CASSMPGLAGDEQFF. The bases read TGTGCCAGCAGTATGCCGGGACTAGCGGGGGATGAGCAGTTCTTC. Recombination linked TRBV27 to TRBJ2-1, with 14 central nucleotides matching TRBD2. V has 5 bases trimmed and J has 8 bases trimmed; junction bases matching no gene number 5. The CDR3 starts with the cysteine, ends with the phenylalanine, and has 15 residues. The DNA shown is the 45-base CDR3, in frame from base 1. The germline V gene (reference sequence) provides CDR1 MNHEY and CDR2 SMNVEV.